These T cell receptor beta chains were read from a single sample in a study of technical replicates of blood from several donors. Assay used: immunoSEQ multiplex PCR; TCRdb lists only in-frame clones, some missing. Of 84,000 or so clones in the sample, around 97% were seen once. Sequences were obtained from T cells isolated from PBMCs. The receptors derive from a human donor in good health. Each CDR3 is given with its conserved first and last residue. A D gene is named only where the DNA matches it firmly. Rows may omit the clone size; those that give it use once, few, many or a size class.

J: TRBJ1-2; D: TRBD1; V: TRBV6-5; size: -; DNA: TGTGCCAGCTGCCGGGACAGGGCGCTTTTCTATGGCTACACCTTC; CDR3: CASCRDRALFYGYTF
J: TRBJ1-6; D: -; V: TRBV19; size: -; DNA: TGTGCCAGTACCACCCGCCGGGACACTAATTCACCCCTCCACTTT; CDR3: CASTTRRDTNSPLHF
J: TRBJ1-2; D: TRBD1; V: TRBV4-1; size: -; DNA: TGCGCCAGCAGCCAGGCGGACAGGGATCACTATGGCTACACCTTC; CDR3: CASSQADRDHYGYTF
J: TRBJ1-1; D: -; V: TRBV15; size: -; DNA: TGTGCCACCAGCCAAGAGGCCTTACAAGTGGACAGGAACACTGAAGCTTTCTTT; CDR3: CATSQEALQVDRNTEAFF
J: TRBJ2-7; D: TRBD2; V: TRBV11-2; size: -; DNA: TGTGCCAGCAGCTGGACTAGCGGGGGTACCACCTACGAGCAGTACTTC; CDR3: CASSWTSGGTTYEQYF
J: TRBJ2-3; D: TRBD2; V: TRBV10-1; size: -; DNA: TGCGCCAGCAGTGAGCCGGGACTAGCGGGAGCCATGGGAGATACGCAGTATTTT; CDR3: CASSEPGLAGAMGDTQYF
J: TRBJ1-2; D: TRBD1; V: TRBV5-4; size: -; DNA: TGTGCCAGCAGCTTAGTCACAGGGGGCGGTGGCTACACCTTC; CDR3: CASSLVTGGGGYTF
J: TRBJ1-1; D: -; V: TRBV28; size: few; DNA: TGTGCCAGCGACAACCTCGGGGGGCAATACACTGAAGCTTTCTTT; CDR3: CASDNLGGQYTEAFF
J: TRBJ2-1; D: TRBD1; V: TRBV9; size: -; DNA: TGTGCCAGCAGCGTGGGGACAGGGTCATACAATGAGCAGTTCTTC; CDR3: CASSVGTGSYNEQFF
J: TRBJ2-7; D: TRBD1; V: TRBV29-1; size: -; DNA: TGCAGCGTTGTAACCGGGACAGGGAGATACGAGCAGTACTTC; CDR3: CSVVTGTGRYEQYF
J: TRBJ1-5; D: TRBD1; V: TRBV18; size: -; DNA: TGTGCCAGCTCAACGCAGGGGGTTGCGGGCAATCAGCCCCAGCATTTT; CDR3: CASSTQGVAGNQPQHF
J: TRBJ2-1; D: TRBD2; V: TRBV2; size: -; DNA: TGTGCCAGCAGGCCTAGCGGGGGGGCCTACAATGAGCAGTTCTTC; CDR3: CASRPSGGAYNEQFF